Detailed here is one T cell receptor (beta chain). Its antigen specificity is not known. Base qualities are not provided; no much larger clone lies one nucleotide away. Trimming takes 4 bases off V and 4 bases off J; junction bases not matched to a gene: 12. The CDR3 covers 15 residues, taking in both the cysteine and the phenylalanine. Just the 45-base CDR3 DNA is kept, in frame starting at base 1. CDR1 and CDR2 are read off the germline V gene (reference sequence) as DFQATT and SNEGSKA. This record belongs to a study of CDR3 diversity in severe acne (dated by TCRdb to between 2017 and 2020). Preparation of the library involved PCR. The instrument was an Illumina HiSeq 2000. TCRdb handled the public reads itself, with Q25 trimming in fastp and clone calling in MiXCR, and kept productive beta chains. Each CDR3 protein gets just one entry, which takes the most common genes and DNA from the rows behind it. This sample lists some 90,000 distinct CDR3 sequences; roughly half were detected once. Around a tenth of the sample is held by the ten biggest clonotypes.

The sequence came from a male donor in good health, serving as a control. Sequenced: blood. In this chain, TRBV20-1 is recombined with TRBJ2-5, with 7 bases aligning to TRBD2. At the DNA level, the sequence is TGCAGTGCTACTAGCGAGCGGGATCGGAGAGAGACCCAGTACTTC. This encodes CSATSERDRRETQYF.